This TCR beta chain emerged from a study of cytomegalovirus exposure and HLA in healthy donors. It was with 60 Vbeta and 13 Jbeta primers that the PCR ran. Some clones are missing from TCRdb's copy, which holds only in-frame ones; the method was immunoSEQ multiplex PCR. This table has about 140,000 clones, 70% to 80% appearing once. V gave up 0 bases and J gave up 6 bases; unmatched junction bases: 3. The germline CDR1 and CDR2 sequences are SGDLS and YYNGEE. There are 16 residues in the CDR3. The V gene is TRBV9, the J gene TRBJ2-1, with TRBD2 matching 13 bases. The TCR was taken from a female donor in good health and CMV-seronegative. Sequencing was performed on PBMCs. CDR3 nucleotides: TGTGCCAGCAGCGTAGGGACTAGCGGGAGAGGCAATGAGCAGTTCTTC. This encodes CASSVGTSGRGNEQFF.